This T cell receptor beta chain was profiled in a study of CD8 T cell repertoires and HIV-1 epitope variants. Whole-study context: 1M T cells were kept uncultured as a baseline. Study-level findings and limits: Six of nine antigen-specific clonotypes appeared cross-reactive to autologous or escape variants.

TCRdb keeps only in-frame clones here, not all; method: immunoSEQ multiplex PCR. Among around 5,400 clones listed, over 50% were seen once. Germline CDR1 and CDR2: SGHTA and FQGNSA. The CDR3 is 17 amino acids. V was pared by 1 base and J by 7 bases, with 12 bases of the junction left unmatched. This clone occurred a few times. Its antigen is currently unknown. The receptor was derived from a male donor with HIV. The sample consisted of cultured CD8+ T cells derived from PBMCs. The rearrangement uses TRBV7-2 and TRBJ2-2; 7 bases map to TRBD2. Written as DNA, the CDR3 is TGTGCCAGCAGCTTAGACTGGCGGGAGAGGCGGGGCGGGGAGCTGTTTTTT. Its protein product is CASSLDWRERRGGELFF.